The clone carrying this TCR beta chain has just a few counts. Antigen specificity is unknown. Other DNA sequences in the sample encode the same CDR3. The table came from immunoSEQ multiplex PCR; TCRdb's copy has only in-frame clones and leaves some out. The sample consists of about 980,000 clones, 76% of them appearing once. The V gene lost 4 bases and the J gene lost 2 bases, with 9 bases spanning the gap. This CDR3 is 13 amino acids long. CDR1 SGHNT and CDR2 YYREEE come from the germline V gene (reference sequence). The data were taken from a study of shared clonotypes between healthy human individuals. Study in general: Each donor's CD4 naive and CD4 memory cells filled three plates apiece, CD8 naive two, and CD8 memory one. Study observations and caveats: Estimated clonotype richness was generally higher in naive than memory subsets. Some clonotypes were shared by all four sorted-subset donors, while others were not shared. The non-shared ones had lower generation probabilities than the shared ones.

There were no recent acute infections or vaccinations among the donors, who were healthy HIV-negative adults. The chain is built from TRBV5-4 and TRBJ2-5; a possible D gene is TRBD1 (6 bases). The source of this sequence is a man aged 18 to 29 in good health. Sequenced sample: memory CD4+ T cells sorted from blood. Subset meaning: CD45RA-negative fraction. CDR3: CASSPGQQETQYF. In nucleotides, the CDR3 is TGTGCCAGCAGCCCCGGACAGCAAGAGACCCAGTACTTC.